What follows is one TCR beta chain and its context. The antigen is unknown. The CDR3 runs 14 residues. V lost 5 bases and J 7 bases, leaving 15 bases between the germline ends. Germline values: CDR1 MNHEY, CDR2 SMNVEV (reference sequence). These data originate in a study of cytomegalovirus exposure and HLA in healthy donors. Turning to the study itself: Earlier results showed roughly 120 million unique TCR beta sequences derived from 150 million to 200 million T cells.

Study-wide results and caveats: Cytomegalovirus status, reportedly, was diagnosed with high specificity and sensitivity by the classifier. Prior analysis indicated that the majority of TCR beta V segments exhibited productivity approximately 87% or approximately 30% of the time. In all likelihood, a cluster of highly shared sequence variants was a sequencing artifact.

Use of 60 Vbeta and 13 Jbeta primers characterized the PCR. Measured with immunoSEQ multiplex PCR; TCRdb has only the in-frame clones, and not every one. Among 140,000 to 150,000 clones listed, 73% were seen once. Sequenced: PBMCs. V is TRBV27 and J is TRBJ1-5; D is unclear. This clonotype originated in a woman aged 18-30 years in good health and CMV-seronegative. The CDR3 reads CASSPLGFGQPQHF. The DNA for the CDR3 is TGTGCCAGCAGTCCACTAGGTTTCGGGCAGCCCCAGCATTTT.